Listed here are 17 T cell receptor beta chains from one sample, sequenced in a study of tumor and adjacent non-tumor tissue in lung cancer. This sample's RNA came from whole unsorted tissue. More than 3 cm separated this lung sample from the edge of the tumor. TCRbeta libraries were built with three rounds of nested PCR, modified from ARM-PCR. TCRdb analysed the multiplex PCR reads with MiXCR anew, one entry per CDR3 protein. Here the sample spans 40,000 to 60,000 distinct CDR3 sequences, around 64% being singletons. Material: distant non-tumor lung tissue. Receptors originate from an older woman with non-small cell lung cancer.

With regard to this clonotype: A read error may produce the germline difference seen at one junction end. CDR3 in amino acids: CVSSLWGSTDTQYF. CDR3 DNA sequence: TGTGTCAGCAGCTTATGGGGGAGCACGGATACGCAGTATTTT. This chain joins TRBV7-8 and TRBJ2-3; D may match TRBD1 or TRBD2 (5 bases each). The CDR3 has 14 residues. Germline CDR1 SGHVS, CDR2 FQNEAQ.

The table lists this clonotype with a few counts. The chain combines TRBV5-1 with TRBJ2-5; D not certain. This CDR3 spans 15 amino acids. V was trimmed by 4 bases and J by 5 bases, leaving 18 bases between them. Germline-derived CDR1 and CDR2 are SGHRS and YFSETQ. In nucleotides, the CDR3 is TGCGCCAGCAGCAGGCGTTGGGGTAGTGAGGAGACCCAGTACTTC. It is translated as CASSRRWGSEETQYF.

Of note for this clonotype: Sequence at one end of the junction differs from germline and may be a read error. The chain has TRBV6-5 and TRBJ1-1; no definite D call. The CDR3 spans 13 residues. The germline V gene encodes CDR1 MNHEY and CDR2 SVGAGI. For the CDR3, the DNA is TGTGCCAGTAGTTACTCCGTTAACACTGAGGCTTCCTTT. Its protein is CASSYSVNTEASF.

This clonotype came up once. This sequence may be a read error, since a much larger clone differs from it by one base. CDR3 residues: CANSMPTSFDEQYF. CDR3 bases: TGTGCCAACAGCATGCCTACTAGTTTCGACGAGCAGTACTTC. This chain connects TRBV5-4 to TRBJ2-7; TRBD2 is a possible D gene (5 bases). CDR3 size: 14 residues. CDR1 is SGHNT, CDR2 YYREEE, per germline (reference sequence).

This clonotype was seen only a few times. A much bigger clone sits one base away, suggesting this may be a read error. The genes are TRBV29-1 and TRBJ1-5, with 7 nucleotides matching TRBD1. The CDR3 length is 14 residues. Looked up from germline, CDR1 is SQVTM and CDR2 is ANQGSEA. CDR3 region: CSVARDSSNQPRHF. In DNA form, the CDR3 reads TGCAGCGTCGCCCGGGACAGTAGCAATCAGCCCCGGCATTTT.

This clonotype is medium-sized. The J gene is TRBJ2-1, the V gene TRBV29-1; D may be TRBD1 (6 bases). The CDR3 extends over 15 amino acids. Looked up from germline, CDR1 is SQVTM and CDR2 is ANQGSEA. V lost 1 base and J lost 3, with 13 bases in between. CDR3 nucleotide sequence: TGCAGCGTTGAAGGTGCAGGGGTTTACTACAATGAGCAGTTCTTC. Translated: CSVEGAGVYYNEQFF.

Concerning this clonotype itself: One end of the junction does not line up with germline, which may come from a read error. The CDR3 is CVSSYSRHQDHEQYF. In DNA, the CDR3 is TGTGTCAGCAGTTACTCCAGGCACCAGGACCACGAGCAGTACTTC. The chain employs TRBV6-5 and TRBJ2-7; D unclear. Germline values: CDR1 MNHEY, CDR2 SVGAGI. The CDR3 length is 15 residues.

This clonotype was observed at least ten times. The chain is built from TRBV28 and TRBJ1-2; the D gene is possibly TRBD1 (5 bases). CDR3 length equals 13 residues. Germline lookup yields CDR1 MDHEN and CDR2 SYDVKM. Between the trimmed V and J ends, which lost 5 bases and 2 bases, there was a span of 9 bases. In nucleotides, the CDR3 is TGTGCCAGCAGTAAGGGGTTCAACTATGGCTACACCTTC. As protein: CASSKGFNYGYTF.

Concerning this clonotype itself: Just one base apart from a much larger clone, this may be a read error. The chain employs TRBV29-1 and TRBJ2-7; D may match TRBD1 or TRBD2 (6 bases each). Germline assignment: CDR1 SQVTM and CDR2 ANQGSEA. Trimming left V 5 bases short and J 0 bases short, with 17 bases between. The CDR3 runs to 15 residues. The CDR3 here is CSVNLRRGSSYEQYF. DNA of the CDR3: TGCAGCGTTAACCTGCGGAGGGGGAGCTCCTACGAGCAGTACTTC.

In regard to this clonotype: At one of its ends the junction is not consistent with the germline gene, which may arise from a read error. V and J are TRBV29-1 and TRBJ2-5, with 8 bases fitting TRBD2. This CDR3 comprises 15 residues. Germline V gene data show CDR1 as SQVTM and CDR2 as ANQGSEA. The CDR3 nucleotides read TGCAGCGTTGGAGCGGGAGTTGTTTCCCGAGAGACTCAGTACTTC. This encodes CSVGAGVVSRETQYF.

With respect to this clonotype: A much larger clone is a single base away; this may be a read error. CDR3 region: CSANKGVNEQFF. DNA for the CDR3: TGCAGTGCTAATAAAGGGGTCAATGAGCAGTTCTTC. V is TRBV20-1 and J is TRBJ2-1, with a weak D call TRBD1 (5 bases). The V end was cut by 4 bases, the J end by 6 bases, with 10 bases between. The CDR3 extends over 12 amino acids. Germline CDR1 and CDR2: DFQATT and SNEGSKA (reference sequence).

The chain links TRBV30 to TRBJ1-2; TRBD1 matches at 9 bases. Germline CDR1 GTSNPN, CDR2 SVGIG (reference sequence). The CDR3 extends over 14 amino acids. The J segment lost 7 bases and the V segment lost 2 bases, leaving 8 bases of the junction unmatched. CDR3 DNA sequence: TGTGCCTGGAGTTTAACAGGGGGCGGTCCTGGCTACACCTTC. This sequence encodes CAWSLTGGGPGYTF.

In the case of this clonotype: A read error is possible here, since a much larger clone lies one base away. The chain has TRBV4-1 and TRBJ2-7; D is ambiguous. The germline V and J ends were trimmed by 2 bases and 9 bases, with 17 bases remaining between them. The CDR3 length is 14 residues. Germline-derived CDR1 and CDR2 are MGHRA and YSYEKL. CDR3 sequence reads: CASSQPGWAYMQYF. The CDR3 nucleotides are TGCGCCAGCAGCCAACCGGGTTGGGCCTACATGCAGTACTTC.

Worth noting for this clonotype: One end of the junction varies from germline; a read error may be responsible. J is TRBJ2-1 and V is TRBV12-3 or TRBV12-4; D unresolved. This CDR3 spans 13 amino acids. The CDR3 DNA sequence: TGTGTCAGCAGTTTGTCCGAGAACGATGAACAGTTCTTC. Its translation: CVSSLSENDEQFF.

A note on this clonotype: At one end the junction does not follow the germline gene, possibly because of a read error. This rearrangement joins TRBV28 to TRBJ1-2; tentative D call: TRBD1 (6 bases). Germline CDR1 and CDR2: MDHEN and SYDVKM. CDR3 size: 14 residues. DNA of the CDR3: TGTACCAGCAGACTTCAGGGGTCCCACTATGGCTACACCTTC. Translating it yields CTSRLQGSHYGYTF.

To note about this clonotype: Possible read error: a much larger clone is one base away. The chain has TRBV28 and TRBJ2-5, with D possibly being TRBD1 (6 bases). Looked up from germline, CDR1 is MDHEN and CDR2 is SYDVKM. V was shortened by 7 bases and J by 9 bases, with 21 bases between the two germline ends. CDR3 length: 14 amino acids. The CDR3 protein is CASTPNGTPEAQYF. The CDR3 DNA is TGTGCCAGCACTCCCAACGGGACACCCGAGGCCCAGTACTTC.

The sample holds a few counts of this clonotype. The chain carries TRBV20-1 and TRBJ2-5; TRBD2 matches at 10 bases. The CDR3 loop spans 17 amino acids. The germline CDR1 and CDR2 sequences are DFQATT and SNEGSKA (reference sequence). V gave up 3 bases and J gave up 4 bases; unmatched junction bases: 14. The CDR3 spells CSARGEILAGRPETQYF. The DNA of the CDR3 is TGCAGTGCTAGGGGGGAGATACTAGCGGGAAGGCCAGAGACCCAGTACTTC.